This T cell receptor (beta chain) was found in a study of blood T cells in healthy people across ages. General observations from the study: Observed TCR beta diversity showed a strong correlation with the percentage of naive T cells as measured by flow cytometry. Both naive CD4+ cell counts and diversity were greater in long-lived donors than in aged donors.

The authors ran a second PCR of about 6 to 12 cycles using a sample-barcoded 5' primer and a J-beta primer mix. TCRdb reprocessed the 5' RACE reads with MiXCR, giving one entry per CDR3 protein. This table has fewer than 750,000 distinct CDR3 sequences, 45% to 55% appearing once. Notes on this clonotype: What it recognizes is unknown.

V was cut by 0 bases and J by 4 bases, with 14 bases left in between. Germline V CDR1 and CDR2: SGDLS, YYNGEE. There are 15 residues in the CDR3. The sample providers were healthy Caucasian people from Russia, aged about 6 to 90. Drawing of peripheral blood yielded approximately 10 milliliters from each donor. Sequencing was performed on blood. This chain uses TRBV9 with TRBJ2-7, with D uncertain. This receptor was obtained from a man older than 75 in good health. The CDR3 sequence is CASSVGSVGDYEQYF. CDR3 bases: TGTGCCAGCAGCGTAGGTTCGGTTGGGGATTACGAGCAGTACTTC.